This T cell receptor (beta chain) was sequenced in a study of PD-1 blockade in classical Hodgkin lymphoma. Study information: Intravenous delivery of nivolumab at 3 mg/kg to patients occurred every 2 weeks. Overall study findings and caveats: Excluded were patients who started nivolumab under 1 year after ASCT, a group that had lower diversity.

Generated by immunoSEQ multiplex PCR, the TCRdb table keeps only in-frame clones and is missing some. The data show about 17,000 clones, just under 80% seen once. Germline CDR1 reads LGHNA; CDR2 reads YNFKEQ. This CDR3 spans 16 amino acids. V was pared by 4 bases and J by 3 bases, with 5 bases of the junction left unmatched. Time point noted: cycle 4 day 1 (C4D1), after less than 7 weeks of nivolumab. With no exception, relapse followed autologous stem cell transplantation in all patients, and brentuximab vedotin exposure varied. Magnetic negative selection of thawed PBMCs was the method by which CD4+ T cells were purified. As concerns this clone: Its target is unknown.

The sequenced sample was CD4+ T cells from blood, obtained before the fourth cycle of nivolumab. This TCR was recovered from a human donor with classical Hodgkin lymphoma. This chain joins TRBV4-2 and TRBJ2-5; 13 nucleotides match TRBD2. The CDR3 is CASSRGLAGVEETQYF. For the CDR3, the DNA is TGTGCCAGCAGCCGAGGACTAGCGGGAGTGGAAGAGACCCAGTACTTC.